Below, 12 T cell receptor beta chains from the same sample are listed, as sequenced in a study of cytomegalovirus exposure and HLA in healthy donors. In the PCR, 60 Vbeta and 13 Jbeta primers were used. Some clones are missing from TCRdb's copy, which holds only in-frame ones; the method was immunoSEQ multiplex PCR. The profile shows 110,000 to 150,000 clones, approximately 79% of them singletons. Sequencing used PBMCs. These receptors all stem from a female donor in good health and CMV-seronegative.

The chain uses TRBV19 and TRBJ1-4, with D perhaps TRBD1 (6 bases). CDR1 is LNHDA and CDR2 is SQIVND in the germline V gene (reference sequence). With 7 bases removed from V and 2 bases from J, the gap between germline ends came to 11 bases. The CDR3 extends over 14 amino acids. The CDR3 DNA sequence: TGTGCCAGTAACGCAGGGGCTACTAATGAAAAACTGTTTTTT. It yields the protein CASNAGATNEKLFF.

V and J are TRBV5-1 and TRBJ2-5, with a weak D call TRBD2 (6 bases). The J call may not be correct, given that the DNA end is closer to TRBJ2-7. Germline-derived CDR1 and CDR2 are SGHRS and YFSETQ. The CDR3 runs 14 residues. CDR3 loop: CASSAGTGTDEQYF. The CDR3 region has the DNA TGCGCCAGCAGCGCCGGGACTGGCACGGACGAGCAGTACTTC.

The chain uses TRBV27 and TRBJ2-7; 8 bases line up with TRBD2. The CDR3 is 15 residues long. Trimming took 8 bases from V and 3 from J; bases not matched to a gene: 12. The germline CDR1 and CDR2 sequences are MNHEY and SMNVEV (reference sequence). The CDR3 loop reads CASGRLLGGDYEQYF. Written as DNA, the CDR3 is TGTGCCAGCGGACGGCTCCTCGGGGGGGACTACGAGCAGTACTTC.

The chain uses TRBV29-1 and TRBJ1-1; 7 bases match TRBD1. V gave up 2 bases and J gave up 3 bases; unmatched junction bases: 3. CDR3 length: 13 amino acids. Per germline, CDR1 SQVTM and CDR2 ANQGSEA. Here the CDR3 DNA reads TGCAGCGTTGAAAGGGGGCGTGACACTGAAGCTTTCTTT. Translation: CSVERGRDTEAFF.

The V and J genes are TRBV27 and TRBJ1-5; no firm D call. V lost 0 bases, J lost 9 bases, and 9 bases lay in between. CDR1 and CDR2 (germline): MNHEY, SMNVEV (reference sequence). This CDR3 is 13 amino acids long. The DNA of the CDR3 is TGTGCCAGCAGTTTATCGGTAGGGAGGCCCCAGCATTTT. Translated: CASSLSVGRPQHF.

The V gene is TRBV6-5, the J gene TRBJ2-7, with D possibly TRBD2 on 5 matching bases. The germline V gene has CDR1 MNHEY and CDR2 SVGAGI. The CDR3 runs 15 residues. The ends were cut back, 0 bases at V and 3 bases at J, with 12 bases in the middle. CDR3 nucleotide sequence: TGTGCCAGCAGTTACTCGGCGGGCAGTATCTACGAGCAGTACTTC. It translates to CASSYSAGSIYEQYF.

CDR3 residues: CASSEVKPADTQYF. Here the CDR3 DNA reads TGCGCCAGCAGCGAGGTGAAACCAGCAGATACGCAGTATTTT. The chain uses TRBV4-1 and TRBJ2-3; D not resolved. The CDR3 contains 14 residues. Trimming shortened V by 5 bases and J by 4 bases, and 13 bases separated the two germline ends. CDR1 is MGHRA and CDR2 is YSYEKL in the germline V gene.

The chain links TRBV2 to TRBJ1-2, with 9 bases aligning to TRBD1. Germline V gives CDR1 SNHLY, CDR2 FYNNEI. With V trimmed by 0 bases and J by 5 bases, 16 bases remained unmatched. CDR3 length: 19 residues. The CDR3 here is CASSEADRDRVLYSYGYTF. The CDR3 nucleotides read TGTGCCAGCAGTGAAGCAGACCGGGACAGGGTCCTATACTCTTATGGCTACACCTTC. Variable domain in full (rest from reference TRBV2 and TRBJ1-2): EPEVTQTPSHQVTQMGQEVILRCVPISNHLYFYWYRQILGQKVEFLVSFYNNEISEKSEIFDDQFSVERPDGSNFTLKIRSTKLEDSAMYFCASSEADRDRVLYSYGYTFGSGTRLTVV.

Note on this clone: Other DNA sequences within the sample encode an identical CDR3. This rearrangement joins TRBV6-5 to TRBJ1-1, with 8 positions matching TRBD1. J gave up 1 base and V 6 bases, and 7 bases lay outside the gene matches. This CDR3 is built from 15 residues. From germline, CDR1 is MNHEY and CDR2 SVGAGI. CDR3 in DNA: TGTGCCAGCAGCGTAACGGACAGGGCGAACACTGAAGCTTTCTTT. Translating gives CASSVTDRANTEAFF.

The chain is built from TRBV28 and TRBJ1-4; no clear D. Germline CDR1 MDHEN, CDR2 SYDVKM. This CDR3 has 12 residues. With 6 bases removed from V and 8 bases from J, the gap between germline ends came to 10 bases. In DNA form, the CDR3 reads TGTGCCAGCAGCCCAGGCTTGGAAAAACTGTTTTTT. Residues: CASSPGLEKLFF. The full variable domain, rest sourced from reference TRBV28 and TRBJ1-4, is DVKVTQSSRYLVKRTGEKVFLECVQDMDHENMFWYRQDPGLGLRLIYFSYDVKMKEKGDIPEGYSVSREKKERFSLILESASTNQTSMYLCASSPGLEKLFFGSGTQLSVL.

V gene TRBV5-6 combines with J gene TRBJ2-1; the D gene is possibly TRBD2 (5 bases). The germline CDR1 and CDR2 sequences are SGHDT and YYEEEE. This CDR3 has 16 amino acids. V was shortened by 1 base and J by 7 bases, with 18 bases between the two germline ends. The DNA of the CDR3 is TGTGCCAGCAGCTTGCCCACCGTGGGAGTGAGGAATGAGCAGTTCTTC. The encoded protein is CASSLPTVGVRNEQFF.

The CDR3 loop is CASSLALQTDTQYF. CDR3 coding DNA: TGCGCCAGCAGCTTGGCCCTACAGACAGATACGCAGTATTTT. This chain connects TRBV5-1 to TRBJ2-3, with D hard to call. The V end lost 0 bases, the J end lost 3 bases, and 8 bases lay between the germline ends. CDR3 length equals 14 residues. The germline V gene has CDR1 SGHRS and CDR2 YFSETQ. Using reference TRBV5-1 and TRBJ2-3 for the parts outside the CDR3, the full variable domain is KAGVTQTPRYLIKTRGQQVTLSCSPISGHRSVSWYQQTPGQGLQFLFEYFSETQRNKGNFPGRFSGRQFSNSRSEMNVSTLELGDSALYLCASSLALQTDTQYFGPGTRLTVL.